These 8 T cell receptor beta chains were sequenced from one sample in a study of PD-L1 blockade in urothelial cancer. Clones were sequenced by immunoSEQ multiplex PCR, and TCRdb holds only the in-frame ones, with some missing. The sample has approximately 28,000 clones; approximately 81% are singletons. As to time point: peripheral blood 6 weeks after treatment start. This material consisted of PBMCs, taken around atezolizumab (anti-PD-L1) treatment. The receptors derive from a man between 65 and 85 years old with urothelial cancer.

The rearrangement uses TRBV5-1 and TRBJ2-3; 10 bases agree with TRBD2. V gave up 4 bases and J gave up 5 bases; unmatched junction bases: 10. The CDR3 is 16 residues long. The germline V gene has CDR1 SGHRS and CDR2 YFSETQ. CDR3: CASSPGGSSGGDTQYF. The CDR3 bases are TGCGCCAGCAGCCCGGGAGGGTCTAGCGGGGGAGATACGCAGTATTTT.

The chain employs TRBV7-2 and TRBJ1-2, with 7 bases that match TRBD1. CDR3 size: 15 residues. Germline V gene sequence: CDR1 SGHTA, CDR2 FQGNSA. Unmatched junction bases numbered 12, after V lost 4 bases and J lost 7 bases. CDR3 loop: CASSSGQVFSAGYTF. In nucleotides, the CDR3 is TGTGCCAGCAGCTCTGGACAGGTCTTCTCCGCTGGCTACACCTTC.

The DNA for the CDR3 is TGCAGCGTTGATAAAAGTCAGGCCGCCACCCATGAGCAGTTCTTC. It codes for CSVDKSQAATHEQFF. J is TRBJ2-1 and V is TRBV29-1, with D unresolved. The length of the CDR3 is 15 residues. Germline V CDR1 and CDR2: SQVTM, ANQGSEA. V lost 3 bases and J 8 bases, leaving 20 bases between the germline ends.

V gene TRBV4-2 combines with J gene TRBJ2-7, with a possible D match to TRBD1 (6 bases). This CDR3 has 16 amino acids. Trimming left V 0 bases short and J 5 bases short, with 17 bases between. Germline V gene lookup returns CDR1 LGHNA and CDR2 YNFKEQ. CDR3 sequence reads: CASSQDFSNRVHEQYF. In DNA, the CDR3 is TGTGCCAGCAGCCAAGATTTTTCGAACAGGGTTCACGAGCAGTACTTC.

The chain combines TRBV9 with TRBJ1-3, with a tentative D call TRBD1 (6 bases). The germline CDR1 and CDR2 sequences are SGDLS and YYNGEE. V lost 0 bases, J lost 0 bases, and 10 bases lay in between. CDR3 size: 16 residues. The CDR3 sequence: CASSVEGTSSGNTIYF. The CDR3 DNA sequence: TGTGCCAGCAGCGTAGAAGGGACAAGCTCTGGAAACACCATATATTTT. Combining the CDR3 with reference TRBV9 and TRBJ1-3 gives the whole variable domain DSGVTQTPKHLITATGQRVTLRCSPRSGDLSVYWYQQSLDQGLQFLIQYYNGEERAKGNILERFSAQQFPDLHSELNLSSLELGDSALYFCASSVEGTSSGNTIYFGEGSWLTVV.

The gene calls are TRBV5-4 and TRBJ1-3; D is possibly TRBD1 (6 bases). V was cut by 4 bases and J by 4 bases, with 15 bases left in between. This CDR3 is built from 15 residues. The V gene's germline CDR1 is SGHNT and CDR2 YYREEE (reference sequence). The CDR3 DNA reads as TGTGCCAGCAGCGGAGAGGGGGATCGGGGAAACACCATATATTTT. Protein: CASSGEGDRGNTIYF.

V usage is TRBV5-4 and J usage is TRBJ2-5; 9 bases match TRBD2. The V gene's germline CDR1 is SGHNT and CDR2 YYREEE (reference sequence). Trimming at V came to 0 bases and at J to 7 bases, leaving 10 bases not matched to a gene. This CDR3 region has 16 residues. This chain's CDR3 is CASSLARSSGIRTQYF. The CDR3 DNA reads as TGTGCCAGCAGCTTGGCTAGGTCTAGCGGGATTAGGACCCAGTACTTC.

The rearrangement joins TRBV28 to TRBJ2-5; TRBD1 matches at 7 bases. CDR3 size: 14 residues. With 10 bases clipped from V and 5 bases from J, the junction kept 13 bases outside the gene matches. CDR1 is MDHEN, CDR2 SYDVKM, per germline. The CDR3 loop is CATSRGGFRETQYF. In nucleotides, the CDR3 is TGTGCCACGTCTCGAGGGGGCTTTCGGGAGACCCAGTACTTC.